A selection of T cell receptor beta chains follows, all from one sample in a study of blood T cell repertoires in COVID-19. Method: immunoSEQ multiplex PCR; TCRdb's copy keeps in-frame clones and lacks some. This repertoire shows tens of thousands of clones, just under 80% found once; its top ten account for more than 6%. Sequenced: peripheral blood. The origin of the receptors is a man between 65 and 85 years old with COVID-19, enrolled during active disease. Both conserved end residues are part of each CDR3. The D gene is left open where the match is weak. Only some rows state a clone size, as once, few, many or a class for expanded clones.

cdr3_nt	cdr3_aa	clone_size	d_call	j_call	v_call
TGCGCCAGCAACCCGGAAGAGGGGGCGGACAATGAGCAGTTCTTC	CASNPEEGADNEQFF	NA	TRBD1	TRBJ2-1	TRBV5-1
TGTGCCATCGGGGCGACAGGTACCTACGAGCAGTACTTC	CAIGATGTYEQYF	NA	NA	TRBJ2-7	TRBV10-3
TGTGCCAGCAACCCCGGGGGGAGTGGGGTCACTGAAGCTTTCTTT	CASNPGGSGVTEAFF	NA	NA	TRBJ1-1	TRBV4-2
TGTGCCAGCAGTTCACCCGGACAGGGAATCTACGAGCAGTACTTC	CASSSPGQGIYEQYF	NA	TRBD1	TRBJ2-7	TRBV27
TGTGCCAGTAGTGGTTTGAACAGGGGGTTCGATCAGCCCCAGCATTTT	CASSGLNRGFDQPQHF	few	TRBD1	TRBJ1-5	TRBV19
TGTGCCAGCAGCCTGACGGGGAGGGATGGCTACACCTTC	CASSLTGRDGYTF	once	NA	TRBJ1-2	TRBV27
TGTGCCACCAGCAGAGAAGGGACAGGAACCTACGAGCAGTACTTC	CATSREGTGTYEQYF	NA	TRBD1	TRBJ2-7	TRBV15
TGTGCCAGTAGTATCTATGACACTAACTATGGCTACACCTTC	CASSIYDTNYGYTF	NA	NA	TRBJ1-2	TRBV19
TGTGCCATCAGTGAGTCTTTGAACAGGGGACAATCACCCCTCCACTTT	CAISESLNRGQSPLHF	NA	TRBD1	TRBJ1-6	TRBV10-3
TGTGCCAGCAGCCAAGGGCCCTTTACTAGCGGGGGCACAGATACGCAGTATTTT	CASSQGPFTSGGTDTQYF	NA	TRBD2	TRBJ2-3	TRBV4-2
TGCGCCAGCAGTCAAACTCCGGGACAAGCCCTCTACGAGCAGTACTTC	CASSQTPGQALYEQYF	NA	NA	TRBJ2-7	TRBV4-1
TGCGCCAGCAGCCCTACTCATAGTACTGAAGCTTTCTTT	CASSPTHSTEAFF	NA	NA	TRBJ1-1	TRBV4-1
TGTGCCAGCAGCGGACCATTCCGGACAGGGCCTAACTATGGCTACACCTTC	CASSGPFRTGPNYGYTF	NA	TRBD1	TRBJ1-2	TRBV9
TGTGCCAGCAGCTCAGGGGTGGTGCACGAGCAGTACTTC	CASSSGVVHEQYF	once	NA	TRBJ2-7	TRBV11-2
TGTGCCAGCAGCCCCGTGACTTTCAGGGTAGGCAATCAGCCCCAGCATTTT	CASSPVTFRVGNQPQHF	NA	NA	TRBJ1-5	TRBV7-8
TGCGCCAGCAGCTCTACGGACAGAGTTAATTCACCCCTCCACTTT	CASSSTDRVNSPLHF	NA	NA	TRBJ1-6	TRBV4-1
TGTGCCAGCAGCCTGACTAGCGGGAGATTCAGTGAGCAGTTCTTC	CASSLTSGRFSEQFF	NA	TRBD2	TRBJ2-1	TRBV5-4
TGTGCCAGCAGCTTCCCAGCGGGAGGCGGGCGCTCCTACGAGCAGTACTTC	CASSFPAGGGRSYEQYF	NA	TRBD2	TRBJ2-7	TRBV13
TGTGCCAGCTCACCACGGACTCACACAGATACGCAGTATTTT	CASSPRTHTDTQYF	NA	NA	TRBJ2-3	TRBV18
TGCAGCGTCCAGACAGTGAGGAGTAATGAAAAACTGTTTTTT	CSVQTVRSNEKLFF	NA	NA	TRBJ1-4	TRBV29-1